This TCR beta chain came from a study of blood T cell repertoires in COVID-19. Study summary: Researchers got acute and convalescent COVID-19 samples from the United States, Italy and Spain.

Germline lookup yields CDR1 GTSNPN and CDR2 SVGIG (reference sequence). V was pared by 1 base and J by 7 bases, with 12 bases of the junction left unmatched. The CDR3 spans 16 residues. Recruited during active infection, patients (from Seattle) were subsequently followed longitudinally. Repertoires were generated with immunoSEQ multiplex PCR, while TCRdb's copy carries only in-frame clones and drops some. This table has over 250,000 clones, around 84% appearing once. Source material: peripheral blood. The clonotype was recovered from a human donor with COVID-19, enrolled during active disease. The donor label of this sample is uncertain. The chain has TRBV30 and TRBJ2-1; 8 nucleotides agree with TRBD2. The CDR3 DNA sequence: TGTGCCTGGAGTGCCCTGTCCAGCGGGAGAAGTAATGAGCAGTTCTTC. The encoded protein is CAWSALSSGRSNEQFF.